This T cell receptor beta chain is drawn from a study of monozygotic twins with inflammatory bowel disease. Germline CDR1 reads LGHDT; CDR2 reads YNNKEL (reference sequence). The length of the CDR3 is 13 residues. Following a re-call of the 5' RACE reads, TCRdb has one entry per CDR3 protein and lacks DNA. Here the sample table reports about 450,000 distinct CDR3 sequences. Sequencing was performed on blood. This chain joins TRBV3-1 and TRBJ1-1; TCRdb's D gene call, TRBD1, goes unchecked for lack of DNA. This TCR derives from a human donor with ulcerative colitis or Crohn's disease, or a healthy co-twin of an affected twin (not recorded which). CDR3 region: CAGSHRVATEAFF. The full variable domain, its missing parts supplied by reference TRBV3-1 and TRBJ1-1, is DTAVSQTPKYLVTQMGNDKSIKCEQNLGHDTMYWYKQDSKKFLKIMFSYNNKELIINETVPNRFSPKSPDKAHLNLHINSLELGDSAVYFCAGSHRVATEAFFGQGTRLTVV.